The rows below give T cell receptor beta chains drawn from one sample of a study of vaccination and CD4 T cells after COVID-19. TCRdb re-derived calls from the PCR reads in MiXCR, one entry per CDR3 protein. The table includes 6,000 to 8,500 distinct CDR3 sequences, about 59% detected once. Which antigens these TCRs recognize remains unknown. The sample consisted of CD4+ T cells from blood, cultured in vitro. These receptors were obtained from a human donor who had recovered from COVID-19. Each CDR3 is given with its conserved first and last residue.

>TRBV2|13
CASSEGGTGELFF
>TRBV6-1|14
CASSGDRGADTQYF
>TRBV7-2|15
CASSLVASPQETQYF
>TRBV6-1|13
CASSEPGSYRQYF
>TRBV10-3|15
CAISGNAGRYTEAFF
>TRBV15|19
CATSFGLAGGPAWSDTQYF
>TRBV19|14
CASSIWGAGDEQFF
>TRBV2|16
CASSVYGSYSNQPQHF
>TRBV15|13
CATSRGGTAKAFF
>TRBV20-1|14
CSATPGLATYEQYF
>TRBV6-2/TRBV6-3|14
CAATTGPPNYGYTF
>TRBV7-2|12
CASSHPNTEAFF
>TRBV7-8|16
CASSNGGGGYTGELFF
>TRBV7-6|13
CASSSMGDQPQHF
>TRBV5-1|14
CASSWSRGDTEAFF